This T cell receptor (beta chain) stems from a study of CD8+ T cells in alopecia areata. This CDR3 contains 15 residues. Per the germline V gene, CDR1 is GTSNPN and CDR2 is SVGIG (reference sequence). The V gene end was trimmed by 0 bases and the J gene end by 6 bases; junction bases not matched to a gene: 6. cDNA reverse transcribed from extracted RNA served as the sequencing template. Profiled with immunoSEQ multiplex PCR; TCRdb holds only in-frame clones, not every one. The data contain around 160,000 clones, approximately 57% of them singletons. Regarding treatment: oral pan-JAK inhibitor, 5-10 mg twice daily.

Sequencing used CD4+ T cells sorted from blood, obtained at week 24, from a patient treated with tofacitinib. The V call is TRBV30, the J call TRBJ2-1; TRBD2 agrees at 9 bases. The TCR comes from a human donor with alopecia areata. CDR3 residues: CAWSVRAGGINEQFF. In nucleotides, the CDR3 is TGTGCCTGGAGTGTACGAGCGGGAGGCATCAATGAGCAGTTCTTC.